Listed below are T cell receptor beta chains from one sample, sequenced in a study of graft-versus-host responses after intestinal transplantation. Their recognized antigens are unknown. Profiled with immunoSEQ multiplex PCR; TCRdb holds only in-frame clones, not every one. The data contain approximately 130,000 clones, over 85% of them singletons. This sample comprised unstimulated CD4+ T cells sorted from spleen or lymph node cells, obtained before intestinal transplant. Receptors were obtained from a human donor who received an intestinal transplant. The CDR3 runs from the conserved cysteine through the conserved F or W. The D gene is left open where the match is weak. Clone size, where shown, is once, few, many, or a class for clones that have expanded.

length | size | J | D | V | CDR3 | DNA
15 | . | TRBJ2-7 | TRBD2 | TRBV7-2 | CASSSGGTSGREQYF | TGTGCCAGCAGCTCGGGGGGGACTAGCGGGCGCGAGCAGTACTTC
12 | once | TRBJ2-7 | . | TRBV30 | CAWSLGGYEQYF | TGTGCCTGGAGTTTAGGGGGCTACGAGCAGTACTTC
15 | . | TRBJ2-5 | . | TRBV19 | CASSVGGRMGETQYF | TGTGCCAGTAGTGTGGGCGGAAGGATGGGCGAGACCCAGTACTTC
12 | . | TRBJ2-5 | . | TRBV19 | CASGTGWETQYF | TGTGCCAGTGGTACAGGCTGGGAGACCCAGTACTTC
10 | . | TRBJ2-5 | . | TRBV20-1 | CSASEETQYF | TGCAGTGCTAGCGAAGAGACCCAGTACTTC
15 | . | TRBJ2-2 | TRBD1 | TRBV5-1 | CASSSGTGRTGELFF | TGCGCCAGCAGCTCCGGGACAGGGCGCACCGGGGAGCTGTTTTTT
14 | . | TRBJ2-1 | TRBD2 | TRBV5-1 | CASTGGGVYNEQFF | TGCGCCAGCACGGGAGGCGGGGTCTACAATGAGCAGTTCTTC
14 | . | TRBJ1-3 | . | TRBV6-1 | CASSEDRWGNTIYF | TGTGCCAGCAGTGAAGACAGATGGGGAAACACCATATATTTT
13 | . | TRBJ2-5 | . | TRBV11-3 | CASSLGQGETQYF | TGTGCCAGCAGCTTAGGACAAGGAGAGACCCAGTACTTC
14 | . | TRBJ2-1 | TRBD2 | TRBV9 | CASSVERRGNEQFF | TGTGCCAGCAGCGTAGAACGGCGGGGGAATGAGCAGTTCTTC
13 | . | TRBJ2-7 | . | TRBV2 | CASTKDGTYEQYF | TGTGCCAGCACCAAGGACGGAACCTACGAGCAGTACTTC